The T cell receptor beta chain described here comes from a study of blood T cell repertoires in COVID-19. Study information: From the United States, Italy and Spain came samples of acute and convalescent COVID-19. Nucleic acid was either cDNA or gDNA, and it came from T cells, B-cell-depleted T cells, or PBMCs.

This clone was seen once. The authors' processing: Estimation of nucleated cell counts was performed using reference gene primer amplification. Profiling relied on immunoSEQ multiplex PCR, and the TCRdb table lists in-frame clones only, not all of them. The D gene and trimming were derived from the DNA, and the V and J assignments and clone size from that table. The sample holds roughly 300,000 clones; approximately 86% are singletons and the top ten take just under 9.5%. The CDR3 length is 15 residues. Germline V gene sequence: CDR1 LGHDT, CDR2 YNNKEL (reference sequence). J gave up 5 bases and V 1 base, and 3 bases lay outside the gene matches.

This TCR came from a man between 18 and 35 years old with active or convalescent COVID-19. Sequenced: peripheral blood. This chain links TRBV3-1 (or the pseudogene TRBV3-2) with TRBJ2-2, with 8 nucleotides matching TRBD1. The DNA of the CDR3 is TGTGCCAGCAGCCAAGTCTGGACAGGGACCGGGGAGCTGTTTTTT. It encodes CASSQVWTGTGELFF.